This T cell receptor (beta chain) was identified in a study of radiotherapy plus CTLA-4 blockade in lung cancer. TCRdb keeps only in-frame clones here, not all; method: immunoSEQ multiplex PCR. The sample shows 50,000 to 65,000 clones, about four fifths of them seen only once. Germline values: CDR1 MNHEY, CDR2 SMNVEV (reference sequence). V dropped 2 bases and J dropped 3 bases, with 5 bases sitting between them. This CDR3 comprises 14 residues. The material was peripheral blood, obtained from a patient treated with radiotherapy plus ipilimumab. The chain employs TRBV27 and TRBJ1-6; no clear D. This clonotype originated in a human donor with non-small cell lung cancer who had a complete response to radiotherapy plus ipilimumab. In nucleotides, the CDR3 is TGTGCCAGCAGTTTACCCAGCTATAATTCACCCCTCCACTTT. It encodes CASSLPSYNSPLHF.